This T cell receptor (beta chain) was recovered during a study of naive CD8 T cells in extremely preterm neonates. Study observations and caveats: Preterm CDR3s were shorter than older groups', with fewer N additions and less trimming.

Notes on this clone: The antigen is unknown.

Preterm samples came from extremely preterm deliveries at about 21-27 weeks. The data were produced by immunoSEQ multiplex PCR, yet TCRdb's version contains in-frame clones alone and is incomplete. Of 21,000 or so clones listed, around 89% were seen once; the top ten hold roughly 0.9%. The CDR3 is made up of 11 amino acids. From germline, CDR1 is LGHNA and CDR2 YNFKEQ. Trimming pared 3 bases from V and 9 bases from J, leaving 3 bases between. This chain links TRBV4-2 with TRBJ1-6; no clear D gene. This TCR was sampled from a boy who was born preterm. Material for sequencing was naive CD8+ T cells from cord blood. CDR3 DNA: TGTGCCAGCAGCCAGGGTTCACCCCTCCACTTT. Encoded protein: CASSQGSPLHF.